A single sample is the source of the 26 T cell receptor beta chains below, sequenced in a study of early T cells in non-severe SARS-CoV-2 infection. TCRdb redid the calling of the 5' RACE reads with MiXCR, one entry per CDR3 protein. The table records about 67,000 distinct CDR3 sequences, under 14% of them present only once. Source material: whole blood. The receptor source for this set is an adult who was a healthcare worker with PCR-confirmed SARS-CoV-2 infection or an uninfected control (not recorded which).

This clonotype was counted at least ten times. The CDR3 reads CASSLGFGTDYTDTQYF. Here the CDR3 DNA reads TGTGCCAGCAGCTTGGGTTTTGGGACAGACTACACAGATACGCAGTATTTT. The chain uses TRBV7-9 and TRBJ2-3; the match to TRBD1 covers 7 bases. The germline CDR1 and CDR2 sequences are SEHNR and FQNEAQ (reference sequence). This CDR3 is built from 17 residues. The J segment lost 2 bases and the V segment lost 3 bases, leaving 11 bases of the junction unmatched.

The table lists this clonotype with many counts. The V call is TRBV6-6, the J call TRBJ1-1; D gene unclear. This CDR3 has 12 residues. Germline loops: CDR1 MNHNY, CDR2 SVGAGI (reference sequence). The V and J ends lost 6 bases and 7 bases respectively, with 12 bases between them. CDR3 bases: TGTGCCAGCAGGGGAAATGAGGGTGAAGCTTTCTTT. The encoded protein is CASRGNEGEAFF.

The chain couples TRBV29-1 to TRBJ2-2, with 7 bases matching TRBD1. The V and J ends lost 7 bases and 6 bases, in that order; junction bases with no gene match: 5. The CDR3 runs 12 residues. The germline gives CDR1 SQVTM, CDR2 ANQGSEA. CDR3 loop: CSAPGTAGELFF. The CDR3 nucleotides read TGCAGCGCCCCCGGGACAGCCGGGGAGCTGTTTTTT.

This clonotype was detected a few times. The CDR3 is CASSAGAETQYF. CDR3 DNA: TGCGCCAGCAGCGCAGGGGCAGAGACCCAGTACTTC. The J gene is TRBJ2-5, the V gene TRBV5-1; tentatively, D is TRBD1 (6 bases). Per the germline V gene, CDR1 is SGHRS and CDR2 is YFSETQ. The CDR3 covers 12 residues. Trimming removed 4 bases from V and 4 bases from J, with 8 bases in between.

This chain links TRBV18 with TRBJ2-5; D call uncertain. The V gene lost 2 bases and the J gene lost 5 bases, with 9 bases spanning the gap. The CDR3 sequence is 13 residues long. The germline V gene has CDR1 KGHSH and CDR2 LQKENI. Here the CDR3 reads CASSPAPLETQYF. In DNA form, the CDR3 reads TGTGCCAGCTCACCAGCGCCCCTGGAGACCCAGTACTTC.

Many counts were recorded for this clonotype. V and J are TRBV7-8 and TRBJ1-1, with a possible D match to TRBD1 (6 bases). The germline V and J ends were trimmed by 4 bases and 3 bases, with 18 bases remaining between them. Per the germline V gene, CDR1 is SGHVS and CDR2 is FQNEAQ. CDR3 size: 16 residues. The DNA for the CDR3 is TGTGCCAGCAGCTCTTGGGGTTGGGGGCGAGACACTGAAGCTTTCTTT. Protein: CASSSWGWGRDTEAFF. Full variable domain (rest looked up from reference TRBV7-8 and TRBJ1-1): GAGVSQSPRYKVAKRGQDVALRCDPISGHVSLFWYQQALGQGPEFLTYFQNEAQLDKSGLPSDRFFAERPEGSVSTLKIQRTQQEDSAVYLCASSSWGWGRDTEAFFGQGTRLTVV.

This clonotype was seen many times. The rearrangement joins TRBV9 to TRBJ1-6; no reliable D call. Per the germline V gene, CDR1 is SGDLS and CDR2 is YYNGEE. CDR3 length equals 13 residues. V was pared by 3 bases and J by 5 bases, with 6 bases between. The CDR3 DNA sequence: TGTGCCAGCAGCGCCGTTGATAATTCACCCCTCCACTTT. Translating gives CASSAVDNSPLHF.

In its sample, this clonotype was seen many times. The chain couples TRBV24-1 to TRBJ2-7; 7 bases are shared with TRBD2. Trimming removed 5 bases from V and 2 bases from J; junction bases left unmatched: 5. Looked up from germline, CDR1 is KGHDR and CDR2 is SFDVKD. The CDR3 spans 14 residues. The CDR3 loop reads CATSAASGTYEQYF. For the CDR3, the DNA is TGTGCCACCAGTGCGGCTAGCGGAACCTACGAGCAGTACTTC.

This clonotype was picked up a small number of times. The rearrangement links TRBV3-1 to TRBJ2-7, with TRBD2 identical over 11 bases. CDR1 is LGHDT, CDR2 YNNKEL, per germline (reference sequence). The CDR3 covers 16 residues. V lost 10 bases and J lost 4; bases outside the gene matches: 15. The DNA of the CDR3 is TGTGCCACCTCTCAGGGGCCTAGCGGGAGGATTTACGAGCAGTACTTC. Its protein product is CATSQGPSGRIYEQYF.

This clonotype was counted at least ten times. The chain employs TRBV7-8 and TRBJ2-5, with D possibly matching TRBD1 (5 bases). Germline V gene data show CDR1 as SGHVS and CDR2 as FQNEAQ. V lost 2 bases and J lost 1, with 11 bases in between. The CDR3 is 15 amino acids. In nucleotides, the CDR3 is TGTGCCAGCAGCTTAAAAAGACAGATCCAAGAGACCCAGTACTTC. It encodes CASSLKRQIQETQYF.

This clonotype showed up many times. The chain has TRBV4-1 and TRBJ1-2, with D possibly TRBD1 on 6 matching bases. Germline V gene lookup returns CDR1 MGHRA and CDR2 YSYEKL. Trimming removed 0 bases at V and 2 bases at J, with 16 bases between. The CDR3 is made up of 17 amino acids. The CDR3 region has the DNA TGCGCCAGCAGCCAAGACGTAACAGGGTATGGCAACTATGGCTACACCTTC. Its translation is CASSQDVTGYGNYGYTF.

The rearrangement joins TRBV30 to TRBJ2-5, with TRBD1 matching 10 bases. Trimming took 2 bases from V and 5 from J; bases not matched to a gene: 8. The germline V gene has CDR1 GTSNPN and CDR2 SVGIG (reference sequence). CDR3 length equals 15 residues. CDR3 in DNA: TGTGCCTGGAGTATTGACAGGGGGCTTCGGGAGACCCAGTACTTC. Encoded protein: CAWSIDRGLRETQYF.

Notes on this clonotype: A single base separates this from a much larger clone, so it may be a read error. J is TRBJ2-7 and V is TRBV29-1, with D possibly called TRBD1 or TRBD2 (5 bases each). Deletions cut 6 bases from V and 4 bases from J, with 16 bases between. Germline V gives CDR1 SQVTM, CDR2 ANQGSEA. There are 13 residues in the CDR3. The CDR3 is CSVAQEAGYEQYF. The CDR3 region has the DNA TGCAGCGTAGCACAGGAGGCTGGGTACGAGCAGTACTTC.

This clonotype came up many times. The chain recombines TRBV19 with TRBJ1-5; D gene uncertain. Germline-derived CDR1 and CDR2 are LNHDA and SQIVND (reference sequence). This CDR3 has 17 amino acids. The V end was cut by 3 bases, the J end by 1 base, with 16 bases between. The CDR3 here is CASSMVSGRRSNQPQHF. In DNA, the CDR3 is TGTGCCAGTAGTATGGTTTCAGGCCGTAGGAGCAATCAGCCCCAGCATTTT.

The genes are TRBV30 and TRBJ2-2, with 12 bases that match TRBD2. The CDR3 loop spans 17 amino acids. After removal of 5 bases from V and 5 bases from J, the junction contained 12 bases not matched to a gene. Germline assignment: CDR1 GTSNPN and CDR2 SVGIG (reference sequence). CDR3 sequence reads: CAWRKLGLAGSTGELFF. The DNA of the CDR3 is TGTGCCTGGCGGAAATTGGGACTAGCGGGTAGTACCGGGGAGCTGTTTTTT.

This clonotype was found many times. J is TRBJ2-7 and V is TRBV12-3 or TRBV12-4; D might be TRBD2 (6 bases). The germline V and J ends were trimmed by 5 bases and 3 bases, with 14 bases remaining between them. The length of the CDR3 is 14 residues. The chain's CDR3 is CASSDSGGYYEQYF. The CDR3 DNA is TGTGCCAGCAGTGATAGCGGAGGATACTACGAGCAGTACTTC.

V gene TRBV11-3 combines with J gene TRBJ2-5, with D tentatively TRBD2 (5 bases). Germline V gives CDR1 SGHNT, CDR2 YENEEA. Trimming took off 0 bases at V and 2 bases at J, with 10 bases between the two ends. The CDR3 has 15 amino acids. CDR3 amino acids: CASSLDGQRQETQYF. The CDR3 DNA follows: TGTGCCAGCAGCTTAGATGGGCAGCGGCAAGAGACCCAGTACTTC.

This clonotype was counted at least ten times. The J gene is TRBJ2-3, the V gene TRBV3-1, with a possible D match to TRBD1 (5 bases). The CDR3 sequence is 13 residues long. Trimming took off 1 base at V and 6 bases at J, with 8 bases between the two ends. Germline CDR1 is LGHDT and CDR2 is YNNKEL (reference sequence). The CDR3 protein is CASSQAGSDTQYF. For the CDR3, the DNA is TGTGCCAGCAGCCAAGCAGGGTCCGATACGCAGTATTTT.

The sample holds many counts of this clonotype. Here the CDR3 omits its conserved ending phenylalanine or tryptophan, so a read error is the likely source. No DNA is shown, since the ends of the CDR3 on it are uncertain; the CDR3 is the one TCRdb lists. The chain employs TRBV5-6 and TRBJ1-4; TRBD1 is the table's D call and was not checked against the DNA. Both ends counted, the CDR3 spans 12 residues. The germline gives CDR1 SGHDT, CDR2 YYEEEE. CDR3 protein: CASSLGGTRPDC.

This clonotype was found many times. This chain uses TRBV29-1 with TRBJ2-7; 8 bases map to TRBD1. The V and J ends lost 4 bases and 1 base, in that order; junction bases with no gene match: 9. The CDR3 covers 15 residues. Germline V gene lookup returns CDR1 SQVTM and CDR2 ANQGSEA. The CDR3 region is CSVAGTGETSYEQYF. The DNA of the CDR3 is TGCAGCGTTGCCGGGACAGGCGAAACATCCTACGAGCAGTACTTC.

This clonotype showed up just a few times. V usage is TRBV24-1 and J usage is TRBJ2-2; 8 positions match TRBD2. Germline V lookup: CDR1 KGHDR, CDR2 SFDVKD. Losses at the gene ends were 1 base for V and 6 bases for J; bases not matched to a gene: 3. This CDR3 is built from 15 residues. This chain's CDR3 is CATSDFGTRSGELFF. CDR3 bases: TGTGCCACCAGTGATTTTGGGACTAGATCCGGGGAGCTGTTTTTT.

Many counts were recorded for this clonotype. This chain uses TRBV11-2 with TRBJ2-1; 14 nucleotides line up with TRBD2. The V gene's germline CDR1 is SGHAT and CDR2 FQNNGV. V dropped 11 bases and J dropped 10; count of bases not matched to a gene: 10. CDR3 length equals 14 residues. The CDR3 coding sequence is TGTGCCGGACGAGGACTAGCGGGAGGTCGGGAGCAGTTCTTC. Protein: CAGRGLAGGREQFF.

V gene TRBV3-1 combines with J gene TRBJ2-7, with TRBD2 as a possible D gene (5 bases). This CDR3 spans 15 amino acids. Looked up from germline, CDR1 is LGHDT and CDR2 is YNNKEL (reference sequence). V shed 0 bases and J shed 3 bases, with 12 bases lying between them. The CDR3 coding sequence is TGTGCCAGCAGCCAAGAGAGGGTACCCTACTACGAGCAGTACTTC. Encoded protein: CASSQERVPYYEQYF.

This clonotype was picked up many times. The V gene is TRBV5-1, the J gene TRBJ2-1; 9 nucleotides match TRBD1. The CDR3 loop spans 12 amino acids. Germline-derived CDR1 and CDR2 are SGHRS and YFSETQ. V shed 4 bases, J shed 15 bases, and the junction held 8 bases outside the gene matches. Here the CDR3 DNA reads TGCGCCAGCAGCCCCGAGGACAGGGGACGGTTCTTC. Residues: CASSPEDRGRFF.

As DNA, the CDR3 is TGTGCCAGCAGCTCCGGTGGGACCGGGGAGCTGTTTTTT. Its translation: CASSSGGTGELFF. The V and J genes are TRBV7-3 and TRBJ2-2; no clear D gene. The CDR3 sequence is 13 residues long. Germline V gene sequence: CDR1 SGHTA, CDR2 FQGTGA. V lost 4 bases and J 5 bases, leaving 8 bases between the germline ends.

In this sample, this clonotype turned up many times. The gene calls are TRBV19 and TRBJ2-2, with D unclear. The CDR3 runs to 14 residues. The V and J ends lost 10 bases and 0 bases respectively, with 12 bases between them. Germline V lookup: CDR1 LNHDA, CDR2 SQIVND (reference sequence). As DNA, the CDR3 is TGTGCCACCCTGAGAGCACCGAACACCGGGGAGCTGTTTTTT. Protein product: CATLRAPNTGELFF. The full variable domain, with the rest looked up from reference TRBV19 and TRBJ2-2, is DGGITQSPKYLFRKEGQNVTLSCEQNLNHDAMYWYRQDPGQGLRLIYYSQIVNDFQKGDIAEGYSVSREKKESFPLTVTSAQKNPTAFYLCATLRAPNTGELFFGEGSRLTVL.